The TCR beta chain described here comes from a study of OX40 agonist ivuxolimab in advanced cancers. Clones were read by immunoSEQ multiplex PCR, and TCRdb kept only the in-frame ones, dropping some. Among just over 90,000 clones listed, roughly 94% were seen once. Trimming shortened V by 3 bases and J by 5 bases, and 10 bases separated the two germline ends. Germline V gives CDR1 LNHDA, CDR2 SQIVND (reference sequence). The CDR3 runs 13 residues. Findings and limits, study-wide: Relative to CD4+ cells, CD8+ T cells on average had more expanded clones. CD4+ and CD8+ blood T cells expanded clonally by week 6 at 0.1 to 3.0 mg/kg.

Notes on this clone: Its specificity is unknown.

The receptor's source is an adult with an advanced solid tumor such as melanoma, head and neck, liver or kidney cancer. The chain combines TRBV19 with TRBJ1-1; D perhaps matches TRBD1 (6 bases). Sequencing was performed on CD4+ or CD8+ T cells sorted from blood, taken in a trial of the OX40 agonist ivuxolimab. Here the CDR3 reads CASSIQGRTEAFF. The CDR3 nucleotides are TGTGCCAGTAGTATCCAGGGGAGGACTGAAGCTTTCTTT.